A selection of T cell receptor beta chains follows, all from one sample in a study of blood T cell repertoires in COVID-19. Method: immunoSEQ multiplex PCR; TCRdb's copy keeps in-frame clones and lacks some. The sample lists about 300,000 clones; approximately 88% were seen once. Sequenced input: peripheral blood. All receptors come from a woman in her 30s with COVID-19, enrolled during active disease. Both conserved end residues are part of each CDR3. The D gene is left open where the match is weak. Clone size, where shown, is once, few, many, or a class for clones that have expanded.

TRBJ2-7,NA,TRBV5-5,TRBD2,CASSLAAGNEQYF,TGTGCCAGCAGCTTGGCAGCGGGAAACGAGCAGTACTTC
TRBJ2-5,NA,TRBV18,NA,CASSLDSNRETQYF,TGTGCCAGCTCACTGGACAGTAACAGGGAGACCCAGTACTTC
TRBJ1-5,NA,TRBV24-1,TRBD1,CATSDTPGTGQPQHF,TGTGCCACCAGTGACACCCCCGGGACAGGTCAGCCCCAGCATTTT
TRBJ1-2,NA,TRBV11-3,NA,CASSSRGGRPQSANYGYTF,TGTGCCAGCAGCTCTAGGGGGGGCCGGCCCCAATCAGCTAACTATGGCTACACCTTC
TRBJ1-4,NA,TRBV7-9,TRBD1,CASSLSRDRPNEKLFF,TGTGCCAGCAGCCTGAGTCGGGACAGGCCAAATGAAAAACTGTTTTTT
TRBJ1-2,NA,TRBV14,NA,CASSQVPGYGYTF,TGTGCCAGCAGCCAAGTTCCGGGATATGGCTACACCTTC
TRBJ1-1,NA,TRBV29-1,NA,CSVASGQNTEAFF,TGCAGCGTTGCGTCGGGACAGAACACTGAAGCTTTCTTT
TRBJ1-2,NA,TRBV24-1,TRBD1,CATSDPGQGEYGYTF,TGTGCCACCAGTGATCCCGGACAGGGAGAATATGGCTACACCTTC
TRBJ2-2,NA,TRBV18,NA,CASSPPGTGELFF,TGTGCCAGCTCACCACCCGGGACCGGGGAGCTGTTTTTT
TRBJ2-3,NA,TRBV4-2,TRBD2,CASSQSGGATDTQYF,TGTGCCAGCAGCCAAAGCGGGGGGGCCACAGATACGCAGTATTTT
TRBJ1-6,NA,TRBV21-1,NA,CASSTGVPLHF,TGTGCCAGCAGCACAGGGGTACCCCTCCACTTT
TRBJ2-3,few,TRBV18,TRBD1,CASSPRQGTTSTDTQYF,TGTGCCAGCTCACCTCGACAGGGTACGACTAGCACAGATACGCAGTATTTT